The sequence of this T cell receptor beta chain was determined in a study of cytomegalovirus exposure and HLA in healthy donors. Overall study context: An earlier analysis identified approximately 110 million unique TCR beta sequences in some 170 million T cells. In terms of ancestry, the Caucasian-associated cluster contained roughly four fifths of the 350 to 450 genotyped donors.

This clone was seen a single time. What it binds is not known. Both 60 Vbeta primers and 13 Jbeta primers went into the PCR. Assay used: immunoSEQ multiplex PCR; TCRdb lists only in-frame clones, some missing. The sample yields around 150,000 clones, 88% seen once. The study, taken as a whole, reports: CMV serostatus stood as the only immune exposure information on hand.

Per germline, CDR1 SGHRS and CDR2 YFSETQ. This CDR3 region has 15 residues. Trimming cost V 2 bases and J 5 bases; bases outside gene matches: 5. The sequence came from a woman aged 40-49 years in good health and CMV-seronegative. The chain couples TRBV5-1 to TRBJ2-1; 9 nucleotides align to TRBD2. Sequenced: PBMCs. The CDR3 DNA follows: TGCGCCAGCAGCTTAACTAGCGGGTATAACAATGAGCAGTTCTTC. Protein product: CASSLTSGYNNEQFF.